The source of this T cell receptor (beta chain) is a study of blood T cell repertoires in COVID-19. V was cut by 0 bases and J by 1 base, with 14 bases left in between. The germline V gene encodes CDR1 SGHVS and CDR2 FNYEAQ. This CDR3 comprises 17 residues. Assay used: immunoSEQ multiplex PCR; TCRdb lists only in-frame clones, some missing. Here the sample spans roughly 250,000 clones, approximately 90% being singletons. The study drew participants aged about 18 to 95 years from 20 to 30 US areas. The sequencing sample was made of PBMCs or T cells enriched from blood (not recorded which). The clonotype was recovered from a woman aged 40 to 50 with acute COVID-19. This rearrangement joins TRBV7-6 to TRBJ2-3; a possible D gene is TRBD2 (5 bases). The CDR3 region is CASSLALMGAGTDTQYF. The CDR3 nucleotides are TGTGCCAGCAGCTTAGCGCTTATGGGAGCAGGCACAGATACGCAGTATTTT.